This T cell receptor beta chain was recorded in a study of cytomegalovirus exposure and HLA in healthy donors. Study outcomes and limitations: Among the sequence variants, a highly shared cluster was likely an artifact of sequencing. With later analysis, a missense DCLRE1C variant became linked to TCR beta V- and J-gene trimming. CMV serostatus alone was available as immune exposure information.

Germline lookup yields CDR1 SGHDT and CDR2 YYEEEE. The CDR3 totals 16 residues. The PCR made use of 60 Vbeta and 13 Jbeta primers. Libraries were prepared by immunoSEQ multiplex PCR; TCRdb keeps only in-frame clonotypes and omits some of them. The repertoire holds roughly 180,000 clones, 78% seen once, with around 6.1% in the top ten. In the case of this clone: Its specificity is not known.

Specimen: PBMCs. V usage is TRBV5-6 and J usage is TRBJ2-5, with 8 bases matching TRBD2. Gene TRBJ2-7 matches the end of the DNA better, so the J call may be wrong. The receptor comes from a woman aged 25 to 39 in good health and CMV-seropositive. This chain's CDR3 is CASSSELSGSSYEQYF. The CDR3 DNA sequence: TGTGCCAGCAGCTCGGAGCTAAGCGGGAGCTCCTACGAGCAGTACTTC.